This T cell receptor beta chain was identified during a study of cytomegalovirus exposure and HLA in healthy donors. Broader study findings: In a later analysis, TCR beta V- and J-gene trimming showed a link to a missense DCLRE1C variant. According to the study, around 180 TCR beta chains were cytomegalovirus-associated. Differences between HLA loci emerged in a later analysis of TCR association rates, with DRB1 most and HLA-C fewest.

Note on this clone: Its antigen remains unidentified.

In the PCR, 60 Vbeta and 13 Jbeta primers were used. The repertoire was sequenced with immunoSEQ multiplex PCR; TCRdb's copy has only in-frame clones and lacks some. Among approximately 110,000 clones listed, around 80% were seen once. Sequencing was done on a sample of PBMCs. This TCR was sampled from a woman aged 25 to 39 in good health and CMV-seronegative.

The CDR3 loop is CASRLTGSADTQYF. In DNA form, the CDR3 reads TGTGCCAGCAGACTTACAGGGAGCGCAGATACGCAGTATTTT. V and J are TRBV2 and TRBJ2-3; weak D call: TRBD1 (6 bases). Germline-derived CDR1 and CDR2 are SNHLY and FYNNEI. Trimming took 6 bases from V and 4 from J, leaving 14 bases between them. The CDR3 totals 14 residues. The full variable domain, completed using reference TRBV2 and TRBJ2-3, is EPEVTQTPSHQVTQMGQEVILRCVPISNHLYFYWYRQILGQKVEFLVSFYNNEISEKSEIFDDQFSVERPDGSNFTLKIRSTKLEDSAMYFCASRLTGSADTQYFGPGTRLTVL.